This T cell receptor beta chain was identified in a study of OX40 agonist ivuxolimab in advanced cancers. General notes on the study: Ivuxolimab, which targeted the costimulatory receptor OX40 (CD134), was an agonistic, fully human IgG2 monoclonal antibody. Intravenous ivuxolimab was administered to patients every 2 weeks at six dose levels: 0.01, 0.1, 0.3, 1.5, 3 and 10 mg/kg. Of the roughly 52 dose-escalation patients, hepatocellular carcinoma was present in approximately 20, melanoma in about 15, renal cell carcinoma in 9 and head and neck cancer in 9. In the dose-escalation cohort, 82.7% of patients were male, and the mean age was roughly 60 years, with a range of about 23 to 90. Prior anti-PD-1, anti-PD-L1 or anti-CTLA-4 therapy was permitted, and roughly two fifths of dose-escalation patients had received checkpoint inhibitors. Partial responses were achieved by three dose-escalation patients, of whom one had hepatocellular carcinoma and two had cutaneous melanoma. Peripheral TCRbeta sequencing aimed to test whether ivuxolimab altered TCR sequence diversity and caused clonal T-cell expansion. The paper reports the monotherapy dose-escalation portion (N = 52 patients) of the phase I ivuxolimab trial. Broader findings and caveats from the paper: The antigen specificity of the peripheral T cells that underwent clonal expansion was not determined. After ivuxolimab, expanded clones were on average more numerous among CD8+ T cells than among CD4+ T cells. Low levels of normalized T-cell clonal expansion were also seen in some patients who did not respond. In the 0.1-3.0 mg/kg groups, partial responders had among the lowest normalized peripheral clonal expansion, particularly in CD8+ T cells. Clonal expansion of both CD4+ and CD8+ blood T cells was observed from baseline to week 6 at doses 0.1 to 3.0 mg/kg.

Patients with a history of autoimmune disease or receiving systemic immunosuppression were excluded from the trial. Peripheral blood for TCR sequencing was collected from all dose cohorts at baseline, on cycle 4 day 1, and on cycle 7 day 1. Samples were obtained from an open-label, multicenter, first-in-human phase I dose-escalation trial of ivuxolimab. Adults with locally advanced or metastatic head and neck squamous cell, hepatocellular, melanoma or renal cell carcinoma were enrolled in the trial. Before TCR sequencing, CD4+ and CD8+ T cells were separately sorted from peripheral blood. Reading from cysteine to phenylalanine, the CDR3 counts 15 amino acids. Just CDR3 DNA is preserved here, 45 bases in frame from base 1. The germline V gene encodes CDR1 SGHRS and CDR2 YFSETQ. Trimming accounts for 1 base at V and 8 bases at J, while the number of junction bases matched to no gene is 5. To sequence the TCRbeta CDR3 region, genomic DNA was isolated from the sorted cells. TCRbeta CDR3 regions were sequenced using the immunoSEQ Assay. The table comes from immuneACCESS by way of TCRdb, which keeps in-frame sequences with V and J called. Part of the clones is missing from these tables; in studies checked, under half for an unresolved V gene and the rest for unknown reasons. This sample comprises under 90,000 clones, 80% to 85% of them detected only once. The top ten clonotypes cover less than 2.5% of the sample.

A word on this clone: The target of this receptor is not known. Base-call qualities are not available, and no considerably larger clone is one nucleotide away.

This material consisted of CD4+ or CD8+ T cells sorted from blood, taken in a trial of the OX40 agonist ivuxolimab. The TCR comes from an adult with an advanced solid tumor such as melanoma, head and neck, liver or kidney cancer. The rearrangement joined TRBV5-1 to TRBJ2-1; 11 central nucleotides agree with TRBD2. The sequenced DNA is TGCGCCAGCAGCTTGATAGCGGGGGGGGCGTATGAGCAGTTCTTC. It specifies CASSLIAGGAYEQFF.